This T cell receptor beta chain was documented in a study of follicular helper T cells after annual influenza vaccination. In the study overall: For some subjects, blood spans the 2013-2014, 2014-2015 and 2015-2016 annual vaccinations.

The V gene lost 2 bases and the J gene lost 5 bases, with 10 bases spanning the gap. Germline V gene sequence: CDR1 KGHSH, CDR2 LQKENI. The CDR3 spans 14 residues. TCRB sequencing was done at Survey resolution level. Measured with immunoSEQ multiplex PCR; TCRdb has only the in-frame clones, and not every one. This sample has some 11,000 clones, with roughly four fifths found just once. In its sample, this clone was seen a few times. Antigen unknown. Time point: 2014-2015 season, pre-vaccination. General study results and limits: Plasmablast frequency change correlated with clonality change in ICOS+CD38+ cTfh.

The chain couples TRBV18 to TRBJ1-5; tentative D call: TRBD1 (5 bases). This clonotype was obtained from an adult who received the influenza vaccine. Sample: CXCR5- memory CD4+ T cells sorted from blood, taken on the day of influenza vaccination. The CDR3 sequence: CASSPGDLYQPQHF. CDR3 bases: TGTGCCAGCTCACCAGGGGACCTTTATCAGCCCCAGCATTTT. Combining the CDR3 with reference TRBV18 and TRBJ1-5 gives the whole variable domain NAGVMQNPRHLVRRRGQEARLRCSPMKGHSHVYWYRQLPEEGLKFMVYLQKENIIDESGMPKERFSAEFPKEGPSILRIQQVVRGDSAAYFCASSPGDLYQPQHFGDGTRLSIL.